A selection of T cell receptor beta chains follows, all from one sample in a study of tumor-infiltrating lymphocytes in primary liver carcinoma. TCRdb re-analysed the multiplex PCR reads in MiXCR, keeping a single row per CDR3 protein. The table includes about 310,000 distinct CDR3 sequences, around three fifths detected once. Sequenced sample: peripheral blood. The receptors stem from a man aged 40-50 years with primary liver carcinoma and hepatitis B virus infection. Each CDR3 is given with its conserved first and last residue.

>TRBJ1-2|TRBV11-2
CASSLDDRAYYGCTF
>TRBJ1-5|TRBV7-8
CASSFGVGGNQPQHF
>TRBJ2-1|TRBV11-2
CASSVTSQEHNEQFF
>TRBJ2-5|TRBV11-2
CAGSSPEHGETQYF
>TRBJ2-1|TRBV11-2
CASSPRLAGNEQFF
>TRBJ1-3|TRBV7-8
CASSRSRFSGNTIYF
>TRBJ2-1|TRBV18
CASSPPRSSYSEQFF
>TRBJ2-7|TRBV28
CANRELAAYEQYF
>TRBJ2-1|TRBV11-1
CASSSGTGALTYNKQFF
>TRBJ1-1|TRBV11-1
CASSLEVNTEASF
>TRBJ2-7|TRBV11-3
CASSLDWTNAEQYF
>TRBJ1-2|TRBV7-9
CASSLDSFAGYTF
>TRBJ2-3|TRBV29-1
CSVLRWNTDTRYF
>TRBJ2-7|TRBV28
CASSLAGVSYEQYF
>TRBJ1-6|TRBV12-3/TRBV12-4
CASKLTANNSSLHF
>TRBJ2-2|TRBV6-1
CTSRPREGQTTGELFF
>TRBJ2-3|TRBV19
CASSVTSGGTDTQYF
>TRBJ2-7|TRBV13
CASSSYTYSGEQYF
>TRBJ2-1|TRBV5-5
CASSLGLGGVNEQFF
>TRBJ2-7|TRBV4-3
CASSQDLRETYEQYF
>TRBJ1-4|TRBV5-4
CASSLGQSTGGNEKLFF
>TRBJ1-4|TRBV30
CAWRAGTGFNEKLFF
>TRBJ2-1|TRBV7-3
CASSFVAVPPGNEQFF
>TRBJ1-5|TRBV5-5
CASSPRQGNQPQHF
>TRBJ1-5|TRBV4-1
CASSQDWQGIFQAQHF
>TRBJ2-7|TRBV29-1
CSVSDRVNQVEQYF
>TRBJ2-1|TRBV4-2
CASSQDLGTACVF
>TRBJ2-3|TRBV6-5
CANSYSPGGDTQYF
>TRBJ2-7|TRBV4-3
CASRRMTGGYKQYF
>TRBJ2-7|TRBV12-3/TRBV12-4
CASSLSGLSSYEQYF
>TRBJ1-2|TRBV12-3/TRBV12-4
CASSLAAGAYGYTF
>TRBJ2-7|TRBV11-1
CDSSSTVVYEQYF
>TRBJ1-5|TRBV7-8
CASRFDPGDNQPQHF
>TRBJ2-2|TRBV5-4
CASSLGQGAYLGELFF
>TRBJ2-3|TRBV4-2
CASSIQVRDTQYF
>TRBJ2-1|TRBV28
CASIPTRLAVNEQFF
>TRBJ2-1|TRBV6-2/TRBV6-3
CTSGGAGEEFF
>TRBJ2-1|TRBV5-6
CASSHRLAGGYNEQFF
>TRBJ2-5|TRBV28
CASSFSGAQETQYF
>TRBJ2-3|TRBV5-6
CASSLDPSSSTDTQYF
>TRBJ2-6|TRBV29-1
CSVDLGADVLTF
>TRBJ2-7|TRBV7-9
CASGGFRSYEQYF
>TRBJ2-3|TRBV20-1
CSAVGTDTQYF
>TRBJ2-1|TRBV19
CASSIWGTSGNAQFF
>TRBJ2-7|TRBV11-1
CASNWDREAYDQYF
>TRBJ1-1|TRBV19
CASSTPSGASTEAFF
>TRBJ2-1|TRBV10-3
CAIDSGRGGSYNELFF
>TRBJ2-1|TRBV6-5
CACSYSAGVESYNEQFF
>TRBJ2-5|TRBV28
CASSHGLQGQTQNF
>TRBJ2-1|TRBV12-3/TRBV12-4
CASSLERDPPGNEQFF
>TRBJ2-7|TRBV6-5
CASSRQVGPSEQYF
>TRBJ1-3|TRBV6-5
CASSHGPRTEIAGNTIYF
>TRBJ2-2|TRBV11-2
CASSLNRGGRASNTGELFF
>TRBJ2-7|TRBV4-2
CASSQEYRSSYEQYF
>TRBJ2-7|TRBV29-1
CSVPIKGTPNEQYF
>TRBJ2-1|TRBV12-3/TRBV12-4
CASNPMGGVRGSINEQFF